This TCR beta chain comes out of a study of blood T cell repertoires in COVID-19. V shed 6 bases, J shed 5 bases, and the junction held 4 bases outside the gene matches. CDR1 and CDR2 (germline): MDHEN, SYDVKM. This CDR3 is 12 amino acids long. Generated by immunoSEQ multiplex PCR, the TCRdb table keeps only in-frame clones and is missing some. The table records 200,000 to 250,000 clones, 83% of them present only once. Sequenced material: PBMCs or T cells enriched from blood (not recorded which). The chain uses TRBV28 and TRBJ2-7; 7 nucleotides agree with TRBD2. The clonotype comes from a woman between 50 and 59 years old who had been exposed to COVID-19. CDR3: CASRLATHEQYF. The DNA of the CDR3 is TGTGCCAGCAGACTAGCGACCCACGAGCAGTACTTC.